This T cell receptor beta chain appears in the sequencing data of a study of cytomegalovirus exposure and HLA in healthy donors. Broader study findings: Prior analysis indicated that the majority of TCR beta V segments exhibited productivity approximately 87% or approximately 30% of the time. Later analysis indicated greater clonal expansion among HLA-associated TCR beta chains than among equally common other chains.

Comments on this clone: Its antigen is unknown.

The PCR was carried out with 60 Vbeta primers and 13 Jbeta primers. Clones were sequenced by immunoSEQ multiplex PCR, and TCRdb holds only the in-frame ones, with some missing. This table holds 100,000 to 150,000 clones. Germline V CDR1 and CDR2: SGHDT, YYEEEE. The CDR3 runs 16 residues. What was sequenced was PBMCs. The origin of this receptor is a woman aged 40 to 50 in good health and CMV-seropositive. The V gene is TRBV5-6, the J gene TRBJ2-5; 11 bases align to TRBD1. Judging by the DNA end, TRBJ2-7 fits better; the J call may be wrong. The CDR3 region has the DNA TGTGCCAGCAGCTGGGGGACCGGGACAGGGGGTTACGAGCAGTACTTC. Translation: CASSWGTGTGGYEQYF.